The 16 T cell receptor beta chains below were found in one sample sequenced in a study of shared clonotypes between healthy human individuals. TCRdb's copy holds only in-frame clones and misses some; the assay was immunoSEQ multiplex PCR. This sample has about 480,000 clones; approximately 85% occur once, and the top ten carry approximately 13%. The specimen was PBMCs. The receptors come from a woman between 40 and 55 years old in good health. Some clones in this sample may be carry-over from other donors' samples.

The chain couples TRBV12-5 to TRBJ2-5; no clear D gene. Germline V gives CDR1 LGHNT, CDR2 FRNRAP. This CDR3 spans 12 amino acids. V was trimmed by 5 bases and J by 3 bases, leaving 7 bases between them. The CDR3 nucleotides are TGTGCTAGTGGTAACCAAGAAGAGACCCAGTACTTC. This gives the protein CASGNQEETQYF.

The chain combines TRBV5-1 with TRBJ2-3, with no clear D. The CDR3 has 13 amino acids. Germline lookup yields CDR1 SGHRS and CDR2 YFSETQ. The V end lost 4 bases, the J end lost 0 bases, and 6 bases lay between the germline ends. The CDR3: CASSPWSTDTQYF. The CDR3 nucleotides read TGCGCCAGCAGCCCGTGGAGCACAGATACGCAGTATTTT.

This clone appeared once. V is TRBV18 and J is TRBJ2-1; D possibly uses TRBD1 or TRBD2 (5 bases each). The V and J ends lost 4 bases and 9 bases respectively, with 19 bases between them. This CDR3 region has 15 residues. Germline V lookup: CDR1 KGHSH, CDR2 LQKENI. CDR3 sequence (DNA): TGTGCCAGCTCACTGAACTCCGGGACCCCCAGTGAGCAGTTCTTC. Residues: CASSLNSGTPSEQFF.

V gene TRBV28 combines with J gene TRBJ2-7; 7 bases match TRBD2. The V gene end was trimmed by 7 bases and the J gene end by 4 bases; junction bases not matched to a gene: 10. The CDR3 loop spans 14 amino acids. Germline CDR1 is MDHEN and CDR2 is SYDVKM. The CDR3 reads CASTSGAVLYEQYF. CDR3 bases: TGTGCCAGCACCAGCGGGGCCGTTCTTTACGAGCAGTACTTC.

This clone was seen a few times. CDR3 in amino acids: CAISESGGAYTF. For the CDR3, the DNA is TGTGCCATCAGTGAGTCAGGGGGGGCCTACACCTTC. This chain connects TRBV10-3 to TRBJ1-2, with a tentative D call TRBD1 (6 bases). Germline CDR1 and CDR2: ENHRY and SYGVKD. Trimming took 0 bases from V and 10 from J, leaving 9 bases between them. This CDR3 has 12 amino acids.

The J gene is TRBJ2-2, the V gene TRBV11-2, with 14 bases aligning to TRBD2. The CDR3 is 15 residues long. The germline V gene encodes CDR1 SGHAT and CDR2 FQNNGV. V dropped 5 bases and J dropped 7; count of bases not matched to a gene: 3. The CDR3 region is CASSGLAGGVGELFF. In nucleotides, the CDR3 is TGTGCCAGCAGCGGACTAGCGGGGGGCGTCGGGGAGCTGTTTTTT. The full variable domain, rest sourced from reference TRBV11-2 and TRBJ2-2, is EAGVAQSPRYKIIEKRQSVAFWCNPISGHATLYWYQQILGQGPKLLIQFQNNGVVDDSQLPKDRFSAERLKGVDSTLKIQPAKLEDSAVYLCASSGLAGGVGELFFGEGSRLTVL.

The chain recombines TRBV7-8 with TRBJ2-1, with D perhaps matching TRBD1 or TRBD2 (5 bases each). V dropped 5 bases and J dropped 12 bases, with 14 bases sitting between them. CDR3 length: 12 amino acids. CDR1 SGHVS and CDR2 FQNEAQ come from the germline V gene. The CDR3 DNA follows: TGTGCCAGCAGCCAAGGAGTTGGGGGGCAGTTCTTC. Translating gives CASSQGVGGQFF.

This clone was seen only once. The chain uses TRBV5-1 and TRBJ2-3, with 12 bases that match TRBD2. The CDR3 has 16 residues. Germline CDR1 and CDR2: SGHRS and YFSETQ. Trimming at V came to 2 bases and at J to 3 bases, leaving 4 bases not matched to a gene. Here the CDR3 reads CASSFLAGGPTDTQYF. CDR3 nucleotide sequence: TGCGCCAGCAGCTTTCTAGCGGGAGGGCCAACAGATACGCAGTATTTT.

The chain couples TRBV28 to TRBJ2-7, with D possibly matching TRBD1 (5 bases). V was clipped by 6 bases and J by 5 bases, with 17 bases between them. The CDR3 has 14 residues. The V gene's germline CDR1 is MDHEN and CDR2 SYDVKM. The CDR3 coding sequence is TGTGCCAGCAGCTTAGCCGACAGTGTCCACGAGCAGTACTTC. It yields the protein CASSLADSVHEQYF.

The chain has TRBV19 and TRBJ1-2; D may be TRBD1 (5 bases). Germline lookup yields CDR1 LNHDA and CDR2 SQIVND (reference sequence). The CDR3 is made up of 13 amino acids. V lost 7 bases and J lost 4, with 13 bases in between. CDR3 protein: CASTIQGTYGYTF. The DNA of the CDR3 is TGTGCCAGTACGATTCAGGGAACCTATGGCTACACCTTC.

The rearrangement joins TRBV11-2 to TRBJ2-1; TRBD2 matches 14 bases. The J segment lost 7 bases and the V segment lost 5 bases, leaving 7 bases of the junction unmatched. This CDR3 is 16 amino acids long. The germline V gene encodes CDR1 SGHAT and CDR2 FQNNGV. The CDR3 region has the DNA TGTGCCAGCAGCCCCGGACTAGCGGGAGGTGAAAATGAGCAGTTCTTC. Protein sequence: CASSPGLAGGENEQFF.

The chain carries TRBV19 and TRBJ2-1, with 8 bases aligning to TRBD2. Germline trimming cut 6 bases from V and 7 bases from J; bases unmatched to any gene: 2. CDR3 length equals 12 residues. In germline, CDR1 is LNHDA, CDR2 SQIVND (reference sequence). The CDR3 DNA reads as TGTGCCAGTAGCACTAGCGGAAATGAGCAGTTCTTC. Its protein product is CASSTSGNEQFF.

This clone was counted only a few times. The chain uses TRBV11-1 and TRBJ2-7; D is possibly TRBD1 (6 bases). This CDR3 comprises 15 residues. CDR1 SGHAT and CDR2 FQDESV come from the germline V gene (reference sequence). Between the trimmed V and J ends, which lost 6 bases and 5 bases, there was a span of 20 bases. The CDR3 spells CASRQVATGSHEQYF. CDR3 DNA sequence: TGTGCCAGCAGACAAGTGGCGACAGGATCCCACGAGCAGTACTTC.

The V gene is TRBV5-8, the J gene TRBJ2-1, with D perhaps TRBD2 (5 bases). V was clipped by 1 base and J by 2 bases, with 13 bases between them. This CDR3 has 16 residues. Germline CDR1 SGHTS, CDR2 YDEGEE. The CDR3: CASSLYGETPYNEQFF. In DNA, the CDR3 is TGTGCCAGCAGCTTGTACGGGGAGACCCCCTACAATGAGCAGTTCTTC.

This clone was detected a few times. V gene TRBV6-5 combines with J gene TRBJ1-1; 7 nucleotides agree with TRBD1. Germline trimming cut 6 bases from V and 3 bases from J; bases unmatched to any gene: 1. The germline V gene has CDR1 MNHEY and CDR2 SVGAGI. This CDR3 is 12 amino acids long. As DNA, the CDR3 is TGTGCCAGCAGGGGACAGTACACTGAAGCTTTCTTT. This encodes CASRGQYTEAFF.

The rearrangement uses TRBV29-1 and TRBJ1-2; D remains unclear. The V end lost 0 bases, the J end lost 1 base, and 6 bases lay between the germline ends. Germline CDR1 reads SQVTM; CDR2 reads ANQGSEA. This CDR3 spans 13 amino acids. The CDR3 is CSVEESINYGYTF. DNA of the CDR3: TGCAGCGTTGAAGAATCCATTAACTATGGCTACACCTTC.